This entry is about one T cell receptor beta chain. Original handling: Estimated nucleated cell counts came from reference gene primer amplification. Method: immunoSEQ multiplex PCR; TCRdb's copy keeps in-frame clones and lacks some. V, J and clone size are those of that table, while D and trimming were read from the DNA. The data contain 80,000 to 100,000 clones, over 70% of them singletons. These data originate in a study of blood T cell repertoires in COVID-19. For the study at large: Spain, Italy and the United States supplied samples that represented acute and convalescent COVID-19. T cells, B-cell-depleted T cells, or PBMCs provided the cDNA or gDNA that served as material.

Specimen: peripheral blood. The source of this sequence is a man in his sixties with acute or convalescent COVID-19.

CDR3 coding DNA: TGTGCCAGCAGCCCGAGTTGGATTGGGCCCATTCTGTACTTC. Residues: CASSPSWIGPILYF. This chain uses TRBV7-2 with TRBJ2-7; D unclear. Germline V gene data show CDR1 as SGHTA and CDR2 as FQGNSA. CDR3 length: 14 residues. Trimming took off 5 bases at V and 12 bases at J, with 23 bases between the two ends.